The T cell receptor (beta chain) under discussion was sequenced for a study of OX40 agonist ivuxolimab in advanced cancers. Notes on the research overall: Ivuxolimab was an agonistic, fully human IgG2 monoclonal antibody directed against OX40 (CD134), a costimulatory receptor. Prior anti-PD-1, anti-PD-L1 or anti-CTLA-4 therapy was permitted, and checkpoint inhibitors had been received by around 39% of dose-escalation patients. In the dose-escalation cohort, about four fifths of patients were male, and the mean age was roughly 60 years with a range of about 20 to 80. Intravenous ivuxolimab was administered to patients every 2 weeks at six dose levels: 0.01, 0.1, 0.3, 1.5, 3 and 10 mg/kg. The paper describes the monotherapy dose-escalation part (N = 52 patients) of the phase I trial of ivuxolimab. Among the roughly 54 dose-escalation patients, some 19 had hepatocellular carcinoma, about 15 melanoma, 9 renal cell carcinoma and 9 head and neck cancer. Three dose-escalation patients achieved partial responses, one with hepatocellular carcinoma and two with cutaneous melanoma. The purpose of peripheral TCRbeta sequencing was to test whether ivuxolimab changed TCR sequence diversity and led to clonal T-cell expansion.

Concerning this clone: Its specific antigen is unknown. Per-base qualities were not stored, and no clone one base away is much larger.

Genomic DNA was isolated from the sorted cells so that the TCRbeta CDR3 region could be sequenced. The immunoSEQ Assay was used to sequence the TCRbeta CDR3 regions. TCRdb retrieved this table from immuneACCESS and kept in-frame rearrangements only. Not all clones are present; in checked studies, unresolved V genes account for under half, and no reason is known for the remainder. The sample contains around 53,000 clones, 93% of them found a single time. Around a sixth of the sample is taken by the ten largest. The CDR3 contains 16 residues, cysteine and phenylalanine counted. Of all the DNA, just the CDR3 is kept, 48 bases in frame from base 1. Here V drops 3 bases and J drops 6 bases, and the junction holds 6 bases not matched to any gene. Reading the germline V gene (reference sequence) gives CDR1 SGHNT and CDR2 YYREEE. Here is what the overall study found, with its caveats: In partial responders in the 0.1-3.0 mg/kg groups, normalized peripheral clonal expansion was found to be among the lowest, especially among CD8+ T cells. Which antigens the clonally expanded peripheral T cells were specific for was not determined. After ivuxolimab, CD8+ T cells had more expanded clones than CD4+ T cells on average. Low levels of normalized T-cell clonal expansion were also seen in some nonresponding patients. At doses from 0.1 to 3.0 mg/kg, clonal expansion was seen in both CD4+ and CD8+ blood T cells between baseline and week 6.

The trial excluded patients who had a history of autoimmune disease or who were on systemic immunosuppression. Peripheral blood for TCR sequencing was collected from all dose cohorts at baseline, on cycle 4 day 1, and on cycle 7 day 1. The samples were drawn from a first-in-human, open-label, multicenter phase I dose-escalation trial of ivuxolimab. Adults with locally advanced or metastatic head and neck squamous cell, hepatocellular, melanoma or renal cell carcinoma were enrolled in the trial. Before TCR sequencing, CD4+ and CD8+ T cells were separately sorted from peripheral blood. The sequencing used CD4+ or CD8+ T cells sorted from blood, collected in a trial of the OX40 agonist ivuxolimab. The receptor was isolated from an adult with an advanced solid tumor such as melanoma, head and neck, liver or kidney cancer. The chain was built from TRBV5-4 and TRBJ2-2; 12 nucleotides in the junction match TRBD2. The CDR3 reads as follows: CASSSRLAGAPGELFF. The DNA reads TGTGCCAGCAGCTCTAGACTAGCGGGAGCCCCCGGGGAGCTGTTTTTT.